The 7 T cell receptor beta chains below come from one sample, sequenced in a study of blood T cell repertoires in COVID-19. TCRdb's copy holds only in-frame clones and misses some; the assay was immunoSEQ multiplex PCR. The sample lists over 200,000 clones, around 90% occurring once. Material for sequencing was peripheral blood. The source of these receptors is a woman between 18 and 29 years old who had recovered from COVID-19.

J is TRBJ2-5 and V is TRBV5-1, with 11 bases aligning to TRBD2. The CDR3 is 17 amino acids. Germline assignment: CDR1 SGHRS and CDR2 YFSETQ. The trim removed 0 bases at V and 4 bases at J, leaving 8 bases unmatched. DNA of the CDR3: TGCGCCAGCAGCTTGGGACTAGCGGGAAACTTAGGAGAGACCCAGTACTTC. It yields the protein CASSLGLAGNLGETQYF.

V is TRBV5-4 and J is TRBJ1-2, with 7 bases aligning to TRBD1. The CDR3 length is 15 residues. Per germline, CDR1 SGHNT and CDR2 YYREEE (reference sequence). V dropped 5 bases and J dropped 3; count of bases not matched to a gene: 10. CDR3 DNA sequence: TGTGCCAGCAGGAACCAGCTAGGGGGCGACTATGGCTACACCTTC. It is translated as CASRNQLGGDYGYTF.

J is TRBJ2-2 and V is TRBV24-1, with D maybe TRBD1 (6 bases). Germline V gene lookup returns CDR1 KGHDR and CDR2 SFDVKD. The CDR3 contains 14 residues. The V gene lost 3 bases and the J gene lost 9 bases, with 13 bases spanning the gap. The CDR3 protein is CATSDPRTVWELFF. CDR3 sequence (DNA): TGTGCCACCAGTGATCCACGGACAGTTTGGGAGCTGTTTTTT.

CDR3 loop: CASSPPTGGRTEAFF. In DNA form, the CDR3 reads TGTGCCAGCTCACCACCGACAGGGGGACGGACTGAAGCTTTCTTT. The chain recombines TRBV18 with TRBJ1-1; 9 bases line up with TRBD1. Per germline, CDR1 KGHSH and CDR2 LQKENI. This CDR3 comprises 15 residues. Trimming took 0 bases from V and 5 from J; bases not matched to a gene: 4.

The genes are TRBV6-2 or TRBV6-3 and TRBJ1-1; D is possibly TRBD1 (5 bases). The CDR3 has 12 residues. V lost 6 bases and J lost 9, with 14 bases in between. In germline, CDR1 is MNHEY, CDR2 SVGEGT. CDR3 protein: CASSHPGFQAFF. Here the CDR3 DNA reads TGTGCCAGCAGCCACCCAGGGTTTCAAGCTTTCTTT.

The CDR3: CARPGEAQNYGYTF. In DNA form, the CDR3 reads TGTGCCAGGCCCGGAGAGGCACAAAACTATGGCTACACCTTC. V and J are TRBV19 and TRBJ1-2, with no clear D. This CDR3 has 14 amino acids. Trimming removed 9 bases from V and 2 bases from J, with 16 bases in between. Germline CDR1 and CDR2: LNHDA and SQIVND (reference sequence).

The chain uses TRBV4-1 and TRBJ2-5; weak D call: TRBD1 (6 bases). Germline lookup yields CDR1 MGHRA and CDR2 YSYEKL. The CDR3 extends over 16 amino acids. The V gene lost 0 bases and the J gene lost 1 base, with 12 bases spanning the gap. As DNA, the CDR3 is TGCGCCAGCAGCCAAGAGGGGGCCCCCCTCCAAGAGACCCAGTACTTC. Amino acids: CASSQEGAPLQETQYF.